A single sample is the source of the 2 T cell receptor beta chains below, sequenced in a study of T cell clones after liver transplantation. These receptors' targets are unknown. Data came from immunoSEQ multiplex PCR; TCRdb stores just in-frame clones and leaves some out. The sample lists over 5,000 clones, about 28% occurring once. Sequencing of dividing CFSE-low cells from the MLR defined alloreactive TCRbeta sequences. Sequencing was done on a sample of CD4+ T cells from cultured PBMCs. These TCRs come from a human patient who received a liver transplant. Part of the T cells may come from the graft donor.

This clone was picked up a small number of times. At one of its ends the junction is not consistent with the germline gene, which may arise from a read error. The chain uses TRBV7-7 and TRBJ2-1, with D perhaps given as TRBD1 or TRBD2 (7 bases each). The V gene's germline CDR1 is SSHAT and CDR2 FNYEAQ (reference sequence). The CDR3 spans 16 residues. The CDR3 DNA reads TGTGCTAGCAGCTTATCTGGGCGGGAGAGGGGGCATGAGCAGTTCTTC. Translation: CASSLSGRERGHEQFF.

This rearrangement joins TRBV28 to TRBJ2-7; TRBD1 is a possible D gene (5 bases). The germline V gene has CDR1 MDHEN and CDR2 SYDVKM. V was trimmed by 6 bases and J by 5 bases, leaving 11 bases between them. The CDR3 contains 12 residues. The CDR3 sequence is CASSPVRDEQYF. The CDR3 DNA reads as TGTGCCAGCAGCCCCGTCAGGGACGAGCAGTACTTC. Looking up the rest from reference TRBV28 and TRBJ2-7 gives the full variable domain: DVKVTQSSRYLVKRTGEKVFLECVQDMDHENMFWYRQDPGLGLRLIYFSYDVKMKEKGDIPEGYSVSREKKERFSLILESASTNQTSMYLCASSPVRDEQYFGPGTRLTVT.